These 20 T cell receptor beta chains were all obtained from the same sample, sequenced in a study of beta chain features in type 1 diabetes. The study reverse transcribed the entire isolated RNA, so it sequenced expressed TCRB transcripts. TCRdb keeps only in-frame clones here, not all; method: immunoSEQ multiplex PCR. This sample yields fewer than 550,000 clones, of which over 9.5% are seen a single time; 0.046% belongs to the top ten. Input material: naive CD4+ T cells from blood. Every receptor here comes from a woman aged 18-29 years in good health.

The chain combines TRBV7-2 with TRBJ1-3, with a possible D match to TRBD1 (5 bases). The CDR3 has 15 residues. The ends were cut back, 8 bases at V and 0 bases at J, with 14 bases in the middle. Germline V CDR1 and CDR2: SGHTA, FQGNSA. The CDR3 DNA reads TGTGCCAGCCAGAAGGGTGGGGGCTCTGGAAACACCATATATTTT. It encodes CASQKGGGSGNTIYF.

The V call is TRBV19, the J call TRBJ2-6; 9 bases agree with TRBD1. CDR1 and CDR2 (germline): LNHDA, SQIVND (reference sequence). The CDR3 length is 18 residues. The trim removed 5 bases at V and 1 base at J, leaving 9 bases unmatched. CDR3 sequence (DNA): TGTGCCAGTAGTCGAGGACAGGGGCAGATTTCTGGGGCCAACGTCCTGACTTTC. It is translated as CASSRGQGQISGANVLTF.

V usage is TRBV4-2 and J usage is TRBJ2-1, with D uncertain. This CDR3 spans 14 amino acids. CDR1 is LGHNA and CDR2 is YNFKEQ in the germline V gene. V shed 0 bases and J shed 3 bases, with 6 bases lying between them. CDR3 in amino acids: CASSQDRYYNEQFF. The CDR3 DNA reads as TGTGCCAGCAGCCAAGATCGGTACTACAATGAGCAGTTCTTC.

This clone was found a few times. The rearrangement joins TRBV6-5 to TRBJ2-5, with a weak D call TRBD2 (5 bases). V was cut by 6 bases and J by 5 bases, with 16 bases left in between. This CDR3 has 14 amino acids. In germline, CDR1 is MNHEY, CDR2 SVGAGI. The CDR3 bases are TGTGCCAGCAGGCCCATTGTGAGGGATGAGACCCAGTACTTC. Residues: CASRPIVRDETQYF.

V and J are TRBV2 and TRBJ2-7; the D is unclear. CDR1 and CDR2 (germline): SNHLY, FYNNEI. The V end was cut by 2 bases, the J end by 4 bases, with 6 bases between. This CDR3 region has 12 residues. CDR3 nucleotides: TGTGCCAGCAGTGAACTGGGTTACGAGCAGTACGTC. It yields the protein CASSELGYEQYV.

This clone showed up just a few times. In nucleotides, the CDR3 is TGTGCCAGCAGCATTAGCGGTAGTTACAATGAGCAGTTCTTC. Amino acid sequence: CASSISGSYNEQFF. The rearrangement links TRBV7-3 to TRBJ2-1; D may be TRBD2 (6 bases). V gave up 5 bases and J gave up 4 bases, with 12 bases separating them. Germline-derived CDR1 and CDR2 are SGHTA and FQGTGA. The CDR3 loop spans 14 amino acids.

The chain recombines TRBV6-6 with TRBJ2-7, with 8 bases matching TRBD2. Looked up from germline, CDR1 is MNHNY and CDR2 is SVGAGI (reference sequence). Germline trimming cut 10 bases from V and 1 base from J; bases unmatched to any gene: 15. The CDR3 covers 16 residues. In DNA form, the CDR3 reads TGTGCCACCAGAAACAGCGGCGGGGGGTTGTCCTACGAGCAGTACGTC. Amino acid sequence: CATRNSGGGLSYEQYV.

This rearrangement joins TRBV7-2 to TRBJ2-7, with 10 bases lining up with TRBD2. The CDR3 extends over 16 amino acids. Germline V gives CDR1 SGHTA, CDR2 FQGNSA. V lost 0 bases to trimming and J lost 0 bases; unmatched junction nucleotides: 2. The CDR3 DNA is TGTGCCAGCAGCTTAGCGGCTAGCGGGAGCTCCTACGAGCAGTACTTC. It specifies CASSLAASGSSYEQYF. The whole variable domain, remainder taken from reference TRBV7-2 and TRBJ2-7, is GAGVSQSPSNKVTEKGKDVELRCDPISGHTALYWYRQSLGQGLEFLIYFQGNSAPDKSGLPSDRFSAERTGGSVSTLTIQRTQQEDSAVYLCASSLAASGSSYEQYFGPGTRLTVT.

This clone has a handful of counts. The rearrangement links TRBV6-6 to TRBJ2-1; 11 bases fit TRBD1. After removal of 7 bases from V and 6 bases from J, the junction contained 8 bases not matched to a gene. Germline V gene data show CDR1 as MNHNY and CDR2 as SVGAGI (reference sequence). This CDR3 has 15 amino acids. Here the CDR3 reads CASKHRDRGANEQFF. CDR3 nucleotides: TGTGCCAGCAAACACCGGGACAGGGGGGCCAATGAGCAGTTCTTC.

A few counts support this clone. The chain employs TRBV20-1 and TRBJ2-3, with a weak D call TRBD2 (6 bases). CDR1 DFQATT and CDR2 SNEGSKA come from the germline V gene (reference sequence). The V end was cut by 4 bases, the J end by 9 bases, with 11 bases between. The CDR3 covers 11 residues. The CDR3 region is CSATARDTQYF. CDR3 bases: TGCAGTGCTACGGCGCGGGACACGCAGTATTTT.

The V gene is TRBV7-3, the J gene TRBJ2-1, with D possibly matching TRBD1 (6 bases). CDR1 SGHTA and CDR2 FQGTGA come from the germline V gene. The CDR3 is 16 amino acids. V was pared by 3 bases and J by 0 bases, with 12 bases between. The CDR3 sequence is CASSFRGGSSYNEQFF. The CDR3, as DNA: TGTGCCAGCAGCTTCAGGGGCGGCAGCTCCTACAATGAGCAGTTCTTC. The variable domain in full, with the rest retrieved from reference TRBV7-3 and TRBJ2-1, is GAGVSQTPSNKVTEKGKYVELRCDPISGHTALYWYRQSLGQGPEFLIYFQGTGAADDSGLPNDRFFAVRPEGSVSTLKIQRTERGDSAVYLCASSFRGGSSYNEQFFGPGTRLTVL.

V and J are TRBV5-6 and TRBJ2-7; tentative D call: TRBD2 (5 bases). The CDR3 consists of 15 residues. The V gene's germline CDR1 is SGHDT and CDR2 YYEEEE. The V end was cut by 5 bases, the J end by 1 base, with 16 bases between. In nucleotides, the CDR3 is TGTGCCAGCAGGGAGGCACGGAGCTTTTCCTACGAGCAGTACGTC. Translating gives CASREARSFSYEQYV.

This clone was counted only a few times. This rearrangement joins TRBV7-2 to TRBJ1-6; D not certain. The CDR3 spans 15 residues. The V gene's germline CDR1 is SGHTA and CDR2 FQGNSA. Trimming removed 1 base at V and 5 bases at J, with 9 bases between. The CDR3 DNA sequence: TGTGCCAGCAGCTTAGGCGGGTTTGATAATTCACCCCTCCACTTT. It is translated as CASSLGGFDNSPLHF. Full variable domain (rest looked up from reference TRBV7-2 and TRBJ1-6): GAGVSQSPSNKVTEKGKDVELRCDPISGHTALYWYRQSLGQGLEFLIYFQGNSAPDKSGLPSDRFSAERTGGSVSTLTIQRTQQEDSAVYLCASSLGGFDNSPLHFGNGTRLTVT.

This rearrangement joins TRBV7-2 to TRBJ1-1, with unresolved D. This CDR3 is 13 amino acids long. Germline CDR1 is SGHTA and CDR2 is FQGNSA. Trimming stripped 0 bases from V and 5 bases from J, with 7 bases between. CDR3 loop: CASSLAVGTEAFF. The CDR3 DNA is TGTGCCAGCAGCTTAGCCGTGGGGACTGAAGCTTTCTTT.

The chain carries TRBV5-4 and TRBJ2-7; maybe TRBD2 (6 bases). CDR1 and CDR2 from the germline V gene are SGHNT and YYREEE (reference sequence). V gave up 1 base and J gave up 1 base, with 12 bases separating them. The CDR3 length is 15 residues. Written as DNA, the CDR3 is TGTGCCAGCAGCTTGCGGGACTCGGTATCCTACGAGCAGTACTTC. This gives the protein CASSLRDSVSYEQYF.

The V and J genes are TRBV18 and TRBJ2-1; TRBD1 is a possible D gene (5 bases). There are 18 residues in the CDR3. Germline assignment: CDR1 KGHSH and CDR2 LQKENI. The V gene lost 2 bases and the J gene lost 3 bases, with 20 bases spanning the gap. CDR3 in amino acids: CASSPSVPESGFYNEQFF. CDR3 DNA: TGTGCCAGCTCACCAAGCGTACCGGAATCAGGGTTCTACAATGAGCAGTTCTTC.

As for this clone: The same CDR3 arises from other DNA sequences in this sample as well. The V gene is TRBV9, the J gene TRBJ2-7; 8 positions agree with TRBD2. CDR1 is SGDLS, CDR2 YYNGEE, per germline. The junction had 5 bases not matched to a gene; V was cut back by 2 bases and J by 4 bases. The CDR3 consists of 14 residues. CDR3 region: CASSVLGTSYEQYF. In nucleotides, the CDR3 is TGTGCCAGCAGCGTCCTCGGGACTAGTTACGAGCAGTACTTC. The variable domain in full, with the rest retrieved from reference TRBV9 and TRBJ2-7, is DSGVTQTPKHLITATGQRVTLRCSPRSGDLSVYWYQQSLDQGLQFLIQYYNGEERAKGNILERFSAQQFPDLHSELNLSSLELGDSALYFCASSVLGTSYEQYFGPGTRLTVT.

This clone was counted only a few times. The chain joins TRBV5-1 to TRBJ2-1; D possibly corresponds to TRBD1 (6 bases). The CDR3 totals 15 residues. CDR1 is SGHRS and CDR2 is YFSETQ in the germline V gene. Trimming took 6 bases from V and 7 from J, leaving 20 bases between them. The CDR3 bases are TGCGCCAGCACTTCAAGACCAGGGGTTTCGAATGAGCAGTTCTTC. This translates into CASTSRPGVSNEQFF.

There are a few counts of this clone. The V gene is TRBV29-1, the J gene TRBJ2-3; no clear D. V lost 3 bases and J lost 2, with 12 bases in between. CDR1 and CDR2 from the germline V gene are SQVTM and ANQGSEA. This CDR3 is built from 14 residues. For the CDR3, the DNA is TGCAGCGTTGACTGGCCCTCTAACACAGATACGCAGTATTTT. This codes for CSVDWPSNTDTQYF.

This clone was observed a few times. J is TRBJ2-1 and V is TRBV5-1, with D possibly called TRBD1 or TRBD2 (5 bases each). The CDR3 length is 13 residues. The germline CDR1 and CDR2 sequences are SGHRS and YFSETQ. Trimming took off 0 bases at V and 8 bases at J, with 9 bases between the two ends. CDR3 loop: CASSLVGDDEQFF. The CDR3, as DNA: TGCGCCAGCAGCTTGGTAGGGGACGATGAGCAGTTCTTC. Filled out from reference TRBV5-1 and TRBJ2-1, the complete variable domain reads KAGVTQTPRYLIKTRGQQVTLSCSPISGHRSVSWYQQTPGQGLQFLFEYFSETQRNKGNFPGRFSGRQFSNSRSEMNVSTLELGDSALYLCASSLVGDDEQFFGPGTRLTVL.